This T cell receptor beta chain stems from a study of T-cell reconstitution after alpha-beta-depleted transplantation in children. V shed 3 bases, J shed 1 base, and the junction held 15 bases outside the gene matches. The germline gives CDR1 DFQATT, CDR2 SNEGSKA (reference sequence). This CDR3 comprises 18 residues. Study findings and constraints: Day-60 TCRbeta diversity that was high in some patients was derived from surviving recipient T cells and thymic progenitors.

Unique molecular identifiers were used to barcode this TCRbeta library. TCRdb ran MiXCR on the PCR reads and lists one entry per CDR3 protein. The sample includes more than 400,000 distinct CDR3 sequences, around two fifths of them seen just once. A note on this clonotype: Its cognate antigen is unknown.

V usage is TRBV20-1 and J usage is TRBJ2-7; 10 bases are a match to TRBD2. This specimen was PBMCs, taken before TCRalphabeta/CD19-depleted stem cell transplant. This receptor was obtained from a girl aged 2-10 years with aplastic anemia, due to receive a stem cell transplant. The CDR3 nucleotides are TGCAGTGCTAGGGCCTGGGCCCTAGCGGGGGTATCTTCCTACGAGCAGTACTTC. It is translated as CSARAWALAGVSSYEQYF.